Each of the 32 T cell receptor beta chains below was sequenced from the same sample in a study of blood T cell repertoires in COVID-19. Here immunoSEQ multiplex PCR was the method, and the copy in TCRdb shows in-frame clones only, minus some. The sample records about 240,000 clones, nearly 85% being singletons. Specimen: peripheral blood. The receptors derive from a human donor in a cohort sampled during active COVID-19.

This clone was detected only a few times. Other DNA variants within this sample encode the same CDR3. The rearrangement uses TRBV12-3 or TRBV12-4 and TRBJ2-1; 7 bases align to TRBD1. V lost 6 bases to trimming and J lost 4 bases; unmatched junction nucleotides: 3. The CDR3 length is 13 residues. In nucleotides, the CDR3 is TGTGCCAGCAGCCCGACAGGGTACAATGAGCAGTTCTTC. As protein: CASSPTGYNEQFF.

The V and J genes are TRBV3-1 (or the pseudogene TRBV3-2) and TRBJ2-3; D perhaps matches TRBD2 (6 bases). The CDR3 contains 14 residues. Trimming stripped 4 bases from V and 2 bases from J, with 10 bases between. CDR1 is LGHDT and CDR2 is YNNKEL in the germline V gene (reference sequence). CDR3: CASSRTTDTDTQYF. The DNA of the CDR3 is TGTGCCAGCAGCCGGACTACCGACACAGATACGCAGTATTTT.

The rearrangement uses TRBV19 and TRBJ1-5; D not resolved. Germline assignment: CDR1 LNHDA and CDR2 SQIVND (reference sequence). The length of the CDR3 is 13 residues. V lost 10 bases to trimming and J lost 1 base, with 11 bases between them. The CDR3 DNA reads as TGTGCCATAGGAGGGATAAGCAATCAGCCCCAGCATTTT. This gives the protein CAIGGISNQPQHF.

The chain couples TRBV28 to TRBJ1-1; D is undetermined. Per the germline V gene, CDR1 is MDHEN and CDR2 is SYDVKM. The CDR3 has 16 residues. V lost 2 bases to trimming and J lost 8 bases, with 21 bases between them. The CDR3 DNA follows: TGTGCCAGCAGTTTAAGGGCTGGGAAAGTTCGGGAGGAAGCTTTCTTT. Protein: CASSLRAGKVREEAFF.

CDR3 nucleotides: TGTGCCAGCAGCCGCGCCCTCGGGAGGTCTTTCGAGCAGTACTTC. It translates to CASSRALGRSFEQYF. The V and J genes are TRBV28 and TRBJ2-7; 7 bases align to TRBD2. CDR3 length: 15 residues. Germline V gene lookup returns CDR1 MDHEN and CDR2 SYDVKM. V trimming: 6 bases; J trimming: 6 bases; junction bases outside the gene matches: 14.

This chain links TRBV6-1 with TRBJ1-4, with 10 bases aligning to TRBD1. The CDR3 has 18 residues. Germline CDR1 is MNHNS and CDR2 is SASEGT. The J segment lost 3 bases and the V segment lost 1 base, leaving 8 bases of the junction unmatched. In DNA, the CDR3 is TGTGCCAGCAGTGAAGAAGACAGGGGGCGTTTAGCTAATGAAAAACTGTTTTTT. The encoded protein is CASSEEDRGRLANEKLFF.

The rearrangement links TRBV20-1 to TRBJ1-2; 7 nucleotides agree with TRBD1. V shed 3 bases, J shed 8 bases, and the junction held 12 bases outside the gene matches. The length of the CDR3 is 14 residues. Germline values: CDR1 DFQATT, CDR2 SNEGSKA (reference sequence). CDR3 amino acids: CSASFSRDSYGYTF. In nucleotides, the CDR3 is TGCAGTGCTAGTTTCAGCCGGGACAGCTACGGCTACACCTTC.

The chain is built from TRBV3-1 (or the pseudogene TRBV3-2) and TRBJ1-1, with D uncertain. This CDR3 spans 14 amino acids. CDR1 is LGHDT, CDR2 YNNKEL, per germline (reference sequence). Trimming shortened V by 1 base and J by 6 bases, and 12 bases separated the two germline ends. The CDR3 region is CASSQGTPHAEAFF. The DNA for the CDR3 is TGTGCCAGCAGCCAAGGGACTCCCCACGCTGAAGCTTTCTTT.

The CDR3 nucleotides are TGTGCCAGCAGCCCGGGACTAGCGGGAGGCCCGCGGCGGTACTTC. It translates to CASSPGLAGGPRRYF. The V call is TRBV7-2, the J call TRBJ2-5, with 15 bases matching TRBD2. CDR3 size: 15 residues. J gave up 13 bases and V 5 bases, and 11 bases lay outside the gene matches. From germline, CDR1 is SGHTA and CDR2 FQGNSA.

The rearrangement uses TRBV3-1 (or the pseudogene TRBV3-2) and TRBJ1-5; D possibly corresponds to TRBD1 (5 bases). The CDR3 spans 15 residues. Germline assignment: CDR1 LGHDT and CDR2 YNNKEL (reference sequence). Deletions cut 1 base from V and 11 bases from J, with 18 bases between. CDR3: CASSQGVRGNLAQHF. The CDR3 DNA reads TGTGCCAGCAGCCAAGGGGTCCGGGGGAATCTGGCCCAGCATTTT.

The CDR3 region is CASSPLDRGSGELFF. The CDR3 DNA follows: TGTGCCAGCAGCCCCCTAGACAGGGGGTCCGGGGAGCTGTTTTTT. The J gene is TRBJ2-2, the V gene TRBV3-1 (or the pseudogene TRBV3-2); 9 nucleotides line up with TRBD1. CDR3 length: 15 amino acids. After removal of 4 bases from V and 6 bases from J, the junction contained 6 bases not matched to a gene. Germline CDR1 LGHDT, CDR2 YNNKEL (reference sequence).

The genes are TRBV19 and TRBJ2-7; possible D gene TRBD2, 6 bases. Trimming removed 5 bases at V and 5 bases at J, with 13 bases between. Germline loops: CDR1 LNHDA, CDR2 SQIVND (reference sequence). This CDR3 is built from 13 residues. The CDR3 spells CASSPRLGDEQYF. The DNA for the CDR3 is TGTGCCAGTAGTCCCCGACTAGGGGACGAGCAGTACTTC.

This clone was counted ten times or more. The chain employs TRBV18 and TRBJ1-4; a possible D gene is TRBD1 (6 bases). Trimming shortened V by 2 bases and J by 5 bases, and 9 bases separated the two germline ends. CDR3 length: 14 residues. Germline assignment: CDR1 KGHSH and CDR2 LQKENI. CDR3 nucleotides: TGTGCCAGCTCACCAGCGGACAGCAATGAAAAACTGTTTTTT. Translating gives CASSPADSNEKLFF.

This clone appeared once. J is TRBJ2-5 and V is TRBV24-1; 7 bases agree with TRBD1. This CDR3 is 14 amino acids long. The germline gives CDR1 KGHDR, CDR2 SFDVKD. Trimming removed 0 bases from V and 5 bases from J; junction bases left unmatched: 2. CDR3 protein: CATSDLQGVETQYF. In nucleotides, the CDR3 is TGTGCCACCAGTGATTTGCAGGGGGTGGAGACCCAGTACTTC.

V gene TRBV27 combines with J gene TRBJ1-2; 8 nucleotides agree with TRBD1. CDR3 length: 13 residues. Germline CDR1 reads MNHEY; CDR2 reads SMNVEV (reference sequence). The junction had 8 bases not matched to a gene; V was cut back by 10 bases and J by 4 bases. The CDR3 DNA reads TGTGCCACCCAGGACAGGGCCTCCTATGGCTACACCTTC. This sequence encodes CATQDRASYGYTF.

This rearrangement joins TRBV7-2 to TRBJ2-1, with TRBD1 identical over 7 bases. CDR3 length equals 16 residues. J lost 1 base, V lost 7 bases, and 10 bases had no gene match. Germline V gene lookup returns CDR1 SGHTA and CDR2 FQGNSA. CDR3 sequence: CASTPSRGQSYNEQFF. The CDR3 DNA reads TGTGCCAGCACCCCGAGCAGGGGACAGTCCTACAATGAGCAGTTCTTC.

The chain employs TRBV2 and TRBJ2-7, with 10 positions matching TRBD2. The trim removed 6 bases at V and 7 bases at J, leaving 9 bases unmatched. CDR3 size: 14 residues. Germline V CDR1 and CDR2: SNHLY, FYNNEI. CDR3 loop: CASSPGLAIGEQYF. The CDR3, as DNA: TGTGCCAGCAGCCCGGGACTAGCGATCGGGGAGCAGTACTTC.

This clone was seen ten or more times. Here the CDR3 reads CASSMSTSGSTEQFF. The CDR3 DNA sequence: TGTGCCAGTAGTATGAGTACTAGCGGGAGTACTGAGCAGTTCTTC. The J gene is TRBJ2-1, the V gene TRBV19, with 11 bases lining up with TRBD2. Germline V gene data show CDR1 as LNHDA and CDR2 as SQIVND (reference sequence). With 3 bases clipped from V and 9 bases from J, the junction kept 7 bases outside the gene matches. This CDR3 is 15 amino acids long.

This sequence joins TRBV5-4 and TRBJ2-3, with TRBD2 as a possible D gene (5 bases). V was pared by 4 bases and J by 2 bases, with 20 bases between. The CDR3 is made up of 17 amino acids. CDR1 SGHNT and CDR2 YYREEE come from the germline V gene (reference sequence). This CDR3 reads CASSPGPRTENTDTQYF. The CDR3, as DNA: TGTGCCAGCAGCCCTGGTCCCCGGACTGAGAACACAGATACGCAGTATTTT.

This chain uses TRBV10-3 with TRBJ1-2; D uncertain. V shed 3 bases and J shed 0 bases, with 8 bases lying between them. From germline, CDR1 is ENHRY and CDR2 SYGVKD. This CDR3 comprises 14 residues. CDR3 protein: CAISDRNPNYGYTF. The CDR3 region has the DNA TGTGCCATCAGTGACAGGAATCCTAACTATGGCTACACCTTC.

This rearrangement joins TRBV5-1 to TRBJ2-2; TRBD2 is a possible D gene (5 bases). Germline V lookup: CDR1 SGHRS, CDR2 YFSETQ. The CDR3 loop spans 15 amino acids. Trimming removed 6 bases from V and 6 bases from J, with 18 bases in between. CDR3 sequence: CASTEQAGNPGELFF. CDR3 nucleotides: TGCGCCAGCACCGAGCAGGCCGGGAATCCCGGGGAGCTGTTTTTT.

The CDR3 DNA reads TGCGCCAGCAGCCGGGACTGGTCCTACGAGCAGTACTTC. The encoded protein is CASSRDWSYEQYF. This sequence joins TRBV5-1 and TRBJ2-7; TRBD2 might be the D (6 bases). The CDR3 totals 13 residues. Looked up from germline, CDR1 is SGHRS and CDR2 is YFSETQ. V lost 4 bases and J 1 base, leaving 9 bases between the germline ends.

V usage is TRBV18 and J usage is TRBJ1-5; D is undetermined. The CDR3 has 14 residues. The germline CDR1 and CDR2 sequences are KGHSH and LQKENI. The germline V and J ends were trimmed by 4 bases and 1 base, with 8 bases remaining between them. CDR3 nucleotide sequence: TGTGCCAGCTCACGAGGCGGGAGCAATCAGCCCCAGCATTTT. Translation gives CASSRGGSNQPQHF.

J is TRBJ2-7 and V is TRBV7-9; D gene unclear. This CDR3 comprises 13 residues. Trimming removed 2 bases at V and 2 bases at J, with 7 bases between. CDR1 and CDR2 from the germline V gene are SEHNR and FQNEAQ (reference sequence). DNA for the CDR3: TGTGCCAGCAGCTTACTTTTTCCCTACGAGCAGTACTTC. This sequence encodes CASSLLFPYEQYF.

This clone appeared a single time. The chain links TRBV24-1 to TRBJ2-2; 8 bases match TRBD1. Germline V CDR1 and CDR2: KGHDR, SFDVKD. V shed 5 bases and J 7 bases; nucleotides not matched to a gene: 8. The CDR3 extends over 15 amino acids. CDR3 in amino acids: CATSGAGGRGGELFF. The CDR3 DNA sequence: TGTGCCACCAGTGGTGCAGGGGGCAGGGGCGGGGAGCTGTTTTTT.

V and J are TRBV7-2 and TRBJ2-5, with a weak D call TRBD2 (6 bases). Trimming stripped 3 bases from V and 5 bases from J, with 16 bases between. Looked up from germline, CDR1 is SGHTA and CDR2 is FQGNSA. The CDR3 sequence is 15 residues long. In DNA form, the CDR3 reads TGTGCCAGCAGCTTGGGGGGAGGAAGGGAGGAGACCCAGTACTTC. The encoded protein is CASSLGGGREETQYF.

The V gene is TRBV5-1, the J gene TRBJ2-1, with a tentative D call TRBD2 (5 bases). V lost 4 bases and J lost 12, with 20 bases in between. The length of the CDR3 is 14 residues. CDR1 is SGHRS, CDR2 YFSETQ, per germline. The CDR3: CASSARELATRQFF. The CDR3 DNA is TGCGCCAGCAGCGCGAGGGAGTTGGCTACACGGCAGTTCTTC.

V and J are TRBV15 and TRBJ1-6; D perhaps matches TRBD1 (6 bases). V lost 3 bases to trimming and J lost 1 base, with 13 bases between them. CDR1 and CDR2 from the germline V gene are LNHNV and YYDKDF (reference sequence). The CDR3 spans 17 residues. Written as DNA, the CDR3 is TGTGCCACCAGCAGGTTGGGGGCGTCTTCCTATAATTCACCCCTCCACTTT. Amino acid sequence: CATSRLGASSYNSPLHF.

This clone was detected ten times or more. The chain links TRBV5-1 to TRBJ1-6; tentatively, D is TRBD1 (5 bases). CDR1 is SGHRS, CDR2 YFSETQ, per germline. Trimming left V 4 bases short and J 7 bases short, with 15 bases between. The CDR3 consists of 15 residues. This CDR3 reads CASSTGAAVNSPLHF. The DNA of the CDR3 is TGCGCCAGCAGCACAGGTGCGGCTGTGAATTCACCCCTCCACTTT.

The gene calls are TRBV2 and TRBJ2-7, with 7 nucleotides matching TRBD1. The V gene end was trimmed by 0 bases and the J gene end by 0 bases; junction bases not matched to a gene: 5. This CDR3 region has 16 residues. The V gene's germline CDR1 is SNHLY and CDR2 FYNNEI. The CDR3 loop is CASSEAGQGDSYEQYF. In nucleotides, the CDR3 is TGTGCCAGCAGTGAAGCGGGTCAGGGGGACTCCTACGAGCAGTACTTC.

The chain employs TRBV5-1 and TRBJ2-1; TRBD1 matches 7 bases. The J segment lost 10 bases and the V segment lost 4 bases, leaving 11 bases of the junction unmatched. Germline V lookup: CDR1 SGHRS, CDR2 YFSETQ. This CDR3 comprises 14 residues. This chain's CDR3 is CASSQTTGAGEQFF. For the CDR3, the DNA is TGCGCCAGCAGCCAAACCACAGGGGCGGGCGAGCAGTTCTTC.

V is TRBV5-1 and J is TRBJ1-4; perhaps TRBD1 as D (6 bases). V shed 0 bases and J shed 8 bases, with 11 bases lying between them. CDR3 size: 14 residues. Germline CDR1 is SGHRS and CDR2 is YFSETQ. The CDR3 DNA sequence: TGCGCCAGCAGCTTGGACAGGGTGAGCGAAAAACTGTTTTTT. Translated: CASSLDRVSEKLFF.